This TCR beta chain was obtained from a study of identical twins. Findings of the study overall: An excess of low generation probability was shown by twin-shared out-of-frame alpha sequences. Zero-insertion findings could be partly confounded by invariant cells (MAIT and iNKT cells). Cross-sectional statistics, not tracking of the same donors, supported the conclusions.

TCRdb fed the 5' RACE reads into MiXCR, producing one record per CDR3 protein. The sample holds about 240,000 distinct CDR3 sequences, 10% seen once. This clonotype was seen repeatedly, ten times or more. What it recognizes is unknown. Germline V CDR1 and CDR2: MNHNS, SASEGT. The CDR3 contains 13 residues. Trimming cost V 2 bases and J 5 bases, with 9 bases left between them. This clonotype originated in a man in his fifties or sixties in good health. The chain is built from TRBV6-1 and TRBJ2-5; D uncertain. Input material: memory T cells sorted from blood. Here the CDR3 DNA reads TGTGCCAGCAGTGAAAATCTTCGGGAGACCCAGTACTTC. Translation: CASSENLRETQYF.